This is a list of T cell receptor beta chains from one sample in a study of T cells in Graves' hyperthyroidism and ophthalmopathy. TCRdb used MiXCR to reprocess the multiplex PCR reads, holding one entry per CDR3 protein. The table includes 500,000 to 650,000 distinct CDR3 sequences, over 35% detected once. The specimen was peripheral blood or thyroid tissue (not recorded which). Receptors originate from an adult woman with Graves' disease, either hyperthyroidism or ophthalmopathy (not recorded which). Each CDR3 is given with its conserved first and last residue. A D gene is named only where the DNA matches it firmly. A row's size may be missing; if present it is once, few, many or a size class.

CASSQRTGKDDEQYF	TGCGCCAGCAGCCAGCGGACAGGGAAGGACGACGAGCAGTACTTC	TRBV5-1	TRBD1	.	TRBJ2-7
CASSLAARGLAGNYEQYF	TGTGCCAGCAGCTTAGCTGCTCGTGGACTAGCGGGTAACTACGAGCAGTACTTC	TRBV7-6	TRBD2	many	TRBJ2-7
CASSPSVGEQYF	TGTGCCAGCAGTCCGTCGGTTGGGGAGCAGTACTTC	TRBV25-1	.	many	TRBJ2-7
CASTQAGEREETQYF	TGTGCCAGCACTCAAGCGGGAGAAAGGGAAGAGACCCAGTACTTC	TRBV7-8	TRBD2	once	TRBJ2-5
CASSLPTGGRTEAFF	TGTGCCAGCAGCCTACCGACAGGGGGAAGGACTGAAGCTTTCTTT	TRBV7-2	TRBD1	few	TRBJ1-1
CASSQDLGQMNTEAFF	TGTGCCAGCAGCCAAGATCTTGGGCAGATGAACACTGAAGCTTTCTTT	TRBV14	.	many	TRBJ1-1
CASSYSEGGIAGNTIYF	TGTGCCAGCAGTTACTCGGAGGGAGGGATAGCTGGAAACACCATATATTTT	TRBV6-5	.	.	TRBJ1-3
CASSLARIVFSNQPQHF	TGTGCCAGCAGCTTAGCGCGTATAGTGTTTAGCAATCAGCCCCAGCATTTT	TRBV7-8	.	.	TRBJ1-5
CASSFTNPWELFF	TGTGCCAGCAGCTTTACAAACCCCTGGGAGCTGTTTTTT	TRBV7-2	.	.	TRBJ2-2
CATSSRDTTYGYTF	TGTGCCACCAGCAGTAGGGACACCACCTATGGCTACACCTTC	TRBV15	.	.	TRBJ1-2
CASSVGSGGNEQFF	TGTGCCAGCAGCGTAGGGAGCGGTGGCAATGAGCAGTTCTTC	TRBV9	.	.	TRBJ2-1
CASSHPEVDEQYF	TGTGCCAGCAGCCACCCTGAGGTGGACGAGCAGTACTTC	TRBV4-2	.	many	TRBJ2-7
CASSYAGWNNSPLHF	TGTGCCAGCAGCTACGCCGGGTGGAATAATTCACCCCTCCACTTT	TRBV6-5	.	many	TRBJ1-6
CASCPGGTGIGANVLTF	TGTGCCAGCTGCCCCGGCGGGACAGGGATCGGGGCCAACGTCCTGACTTTC	TRBV2	TRBD1	few	TRBJ2-6
CAISEQAGAYEQYF	TGTGCCATCAGTGAGCAAGCGGGGGCCTACGAGCAGTACTTC	TRBV10-3	TRBD2	.	TRBJ2-7
CAISEGTGSSWETQYF	TGTGCCATCAGTGAAGGGACAGGGAGTTCTTGGGAGACCCAGTACTTC	TRBV10-3	TRBD1	.	TRBJ2-5
CASSFGGELNQPQHF	TGTGCCAGCAGTTTTGGTGGGGAGCTGAATCAGCCCCAGCATTTT	TRBV12-3/TRBV12-4	.	many	TRBJ1-5
CASSWRTGGSSNEQFF	TGCGCCAGCAGCTGGAGGACAGGGGGTAGCAGCAATGAGCAGTTTTTT	TRBV5-1	TRBD1	few	TRBJ2-2
CASSEEETPATNEKLFF	TGCGCCAGCAGTGAGGAGGAGACACCAGCAACTAATGAAAAACTGTTTTTT	TRBV10-2	.	.	TRBJ1-4
CASSIEGIPGELFF	TGTGCCAGTAGTATAGAGGGGATCCCCGGGGAGCTGTTTTTT	TRBV19	.	few	TRBJ2-2
CSVWEARGAFF	TGCAGCGTTTGGGAAGCTCGCGGGGCTTTCTTT	TRBV29-1	.	few	TRBJ1-1
CAISESSRSDRNSPLHF	TGTGCCATCAGTGAGTCGTCCCGGTCGGACAGAAATTCACCCCTCCACTTT	TRBV10-3	.	.	TRBJ1-6
CASSRRDRVEQYF	TGTGCCAGCAGCCGCCGGGACAGGGTTGAGCAGTACTTC	TRBV7-4	TRBD1	many	TRBJ2-7
CATSSSGTANTEAFF	TGTGCCACCAGCAGCTCCGGGACAGCCAACACTGAAGCTTTCTTT	TRBV15	TRBD1	few	TRBJ1-1
CASSRKTRPSQETQYF	TGTGCCAGCAGTCGAAAGACAAGACCATCACAAGAGACCCAGTACTTC	TRBV6-2/TRBV6-3	.	.	TRBJ2-5
CASREGSRIGNTIYF	TGTGCCAGCAGAGAGGGAAGTCGGATTGGAAACACCATATATTTT	TRBV6-6	.	.	TRBJ1-3
CSASPRTSGQKTQYF	TGCAGTGCTTCTCCTCGGACTAGCGGACAGAAGACCCAGTACTTC	TRBV20-1	TRBD2	once	TRBJ2-5
CASSRDRGHQVETQYF	TGTGCCAGCAGCAGAGACAGGGGGCACCAAGTGGAGACCCAGTACTTC	TRBV7-9	TRBD1	many	TRBJ2-5
CASSEFGQTTEAFF	TGTGCCAGCAGTGAATTTGGACAGACCACTGAAGCTTTCTTT	TRBV6-1	.	many	TRBJ1-1
CASSSPVRSSYEQYF	TGTGCCAGCAGCTCCCCTGTCCGGAGCTCCTACGAGCAGTACTTC	TRBV7-2	.	few	TRBJ2-7
CASSPPGQGAWETQYF	TGTGCCAGCAGCCCGCCGGGACAGGGGGCCTGGGAGACCCAGTACTTC	TRBV7-3	TRBD1	.	TRBJ2-5
CASSESITGELFF	TGCGCCAGCAGTGAGTCGATCACCGGGGAGCTGTTTTTT	TRBV10-1	.	many	TRBJ2-2
CAISESRQGGETQYF	TGTGCCATCAGTGAGTCGCGTCAGGGAGGAGAGACCCAGTACTTC	TRBV7-2	.	.	TRBJ2-5
CASRPGTGVFGYTF	TGTGCCAGCAGACCCGGGACAGGGGTATTTGGCTACACCTTC	TRBV6-5	TRBD1	many	TRBJ1-2
CASTSATPQDVRGTQYF	TGCGCCAGCACGTCGGCCACCCCCCAGGACGTCCGAGGGACCCAGTACTTC	TRBV10-1	.	.	TRBJ2-5
CSPGGTYNSPLHF	TGCAGTCCAGGTGGAACCTATAATTCACCCCTCCACTTT	TRBV20-1	.	once	TRBJ1-6
CSVRRGDTEAFF	TGCAGTGTGAGACGGGGAGACACTGAAGCTTTCTTT	TRBV20-1	.	.	TRBJ1-1
CASRTRDRHYNEQFF	TGTGCCAGTCGAACACGGGACAGGCACTACAATGAGCAGTTCTTC	TRBV19	TRBD1	.	TRBJ2-1